This record covers a single T cell receptor beta chain. The data are from a study of T-cell memory formation after mild COVID-19. TCRdb used MiXCR to reprocess the 5' RACE reads, holding one entry per CDR3 protein. The repertoire holds hundreds of thousands of distinct CDR3 sequences, with less than 25% as singletons. The sample comprised PBMCs or a T cell subset sorted from them (not recorded which). This sequence originates from an adult woman who had mild COVID-19 (a few samples of this study predate the infection). Cell type and time point are not known.

CDR3 DNA sequence: TGTGCCTGGAGTCGGGGGGTCTCTGGAAACACCATATATTTT. Translating gives CAWSRGVSGNTIYF. The chain links TRBV30 to TRBJ1-3, with D maybe TRBD1 (5 bases). Germline CDR1 and CDR2: GTSNPN and SVGIG (reference sequence). The length of the CDR3 is 14 residues. Trimming removed 2 bases from V and 0 bases from J, with 8 bases in between.